A selection of T cell receptor beta chains follows, all from one sample in a study of radiotherapy plus CTLA-4 blockade in lung cancer. Sequencing used immunoSEQ multiplex PCR; TCRdb keeps in-frame clones, though not all of them. The sample has fewer than 85,000 clones; approximately 86% are singletons. The material was peripheral blood, obtained from a patient treated with radiotherapy plus ipilimumab. These receptors were obtained from a human donor with non-small cell lung cancer who had stable disease on radiotherapy plus ipilimumab. Both conserved end residues are part of each CDR3. A D gene is named only where the DNA matches it firmly. The size field is filled for only some rows; it gives once, few, many or a size class.

j_call | v_call | d_call | clone_size | cdr3_aa | cdr3_nt
TRBJ1-1 | TRBV4-1 | - | - | CASSQVRGRTEAFF | TGCGCCAGCAGCCAAGTTAGGGGACGGACTGAAGCTTTCTTT
TRBJ1-6 | TRBV4-1 | TRBD1 | - | CASSHPTGEGYNSPLHF | TGCGCCAGCAGCCACCCGACAGGGGAGGGCTATAATTCACCCCTCCACTTT
TRBJ2-3 | TRBV19 | TRBD1 | - | CASTGGFTYTDTQYF | TGTGCCAGTACAGGGGGCTTCACTTACACAGATACGCAGTATTTT
TRBJ2-5 | TRBV5-1 | TRBD2 | - | CASSPQGLAGVETQYF | TGCGCCAGCAGCCCCCAGGGACTAGCTGGTGTGGAGACCCAGTACTTC
TRBJ1-6 | TRBV27 | - | - | CASRPPSGNNSPLHF | TGTGCCAGCCGACCACCGAGCGGGAATAATTCACCCCTCCACTTT
TRBJ2-2 | TRBV9 | - | - | CASSVVSGAMELFF | TGTGCCAGCAGCGTAGTTAGCGGCGCTATGGAGCTGTTTTTT
TRBJ2-7 | TRBV9 | - | - | CASAAGVGAYEQYF | TGTGCCAGCGCGGCGGGCGTGGGAGCCTACGAGCAGTACTTC
TRBJ2-1 | TRBV13 | TRBD2 | once | CASSFGTSGVDEQFF | TGTGCCAGCAGCTTCGGGACTAGCGGTGTCGATGAGCAGTTCTTC
TRBJ1-5 | TRBV11-2 | TRBD1 | - | CASSLGQGSDQPQHF | TGTGCCAGCAGCTTAGGACAGGGGAGCGATCAGCCCCAGCATTTT
TRBJ2-3 | TRBV28 | TRBD2 | - | CASSFLTSPTDTQYF | TGTGCCAGCAGTTTTCTGACTAGCCCCACAGATACGCAGTATTTT
TRBJ1-2 | TRBV5-4 | - | - | CASSIVKGYGYTF | TGTGCCAGCAGCATCGTGAAGGGCTATGGCTACACCTTC
TRBJ1-5 | TRBV5-6 | - | - | CASSMTNQPQHF | TGTGCCAGCAGCATGACCAATCAGCCCCAGCATTTT
TRBJ2-3 | TRBV10-2 | TRBD2 | - | CASSDGGVHTDTQYF | TGCGCCAGCAGTGACGGGGGGGTCCACACAGATACGCAGTATTTT
TRBJ1-2 | TRBV7-2 | - | once | CASSLALRQGNGYTF | TGTGCCAGCAGCTTAGCCCTAAGGCAGGGAAATGGCTACACCTTC
TRBJ2-7 | TRBV28 | - | - | CASSLGNRDEQYF | TGTGCCAGCAGTTTAGGGAACAGGGACGAGCAGTACTTC
TRBJ2-1 | TRBV6-4 | TRBD2 | - | CASSDSRGDEQFF | TGTGCCAGCAGTGACTCACGGGGGGATGAGCAGTTCTTC
TRBJ1-1 | TRBV27 | TRBD1 | - | CASSLQRTGMNTEAFF | TGTGCCAGCAGTCTTCAGCGGACAGGCATGAACACTGAAGCTTTCTTT
TRBJ2-3 | TRBV29-1 | - | - | CSVEFRGGTDTQYF | TGCAGCGTTGAATTCAGGGGGGGTACAGATACGCAGTATTTT
TRBJ2-7 | TRBV5-1 | TRBD1 | - | CASSLTGTADEQYF | TGCGCCAGCAGCTTGACCGGGACAGCCGACGAGCAGTACTTC
TRBJ2-5 | TRBV7-8 | - | few | CASSSDPHRRARQETQYF | TGTGCCAGCAGCTCCGATCCTCATCGGAGAGCGAGGCAAGAGACCCAGTACTTC
TRBJ1-1 | TRBV10-1 | - | - | CASRPGQTNTEAFF | TGCGCCAGCAGACCCGGACAGACGAACACTGAAGCTTTCTTT
TRBJ1-2 | TRBV5-5 | - | - | CASSLDAGLGGYTF | TGTGCCAGCAGCTTGGATGCAGGCCTGGGCGGCTACACCTTC
TRBJ2-1 | TRBV7-2 | TRBD1 | - | CASSGRQGTSNEQFF | TGTGCCAGCAGCGGAAGACAGGGAACGAGCAATGAGCAGTTCTTC
TRBJ1-4 | TRBV28 | - | - | CAERSATNEKLFF | TGTGCCGAGAGGAGCGCAACTAATGAAAAACTGTTTTTT